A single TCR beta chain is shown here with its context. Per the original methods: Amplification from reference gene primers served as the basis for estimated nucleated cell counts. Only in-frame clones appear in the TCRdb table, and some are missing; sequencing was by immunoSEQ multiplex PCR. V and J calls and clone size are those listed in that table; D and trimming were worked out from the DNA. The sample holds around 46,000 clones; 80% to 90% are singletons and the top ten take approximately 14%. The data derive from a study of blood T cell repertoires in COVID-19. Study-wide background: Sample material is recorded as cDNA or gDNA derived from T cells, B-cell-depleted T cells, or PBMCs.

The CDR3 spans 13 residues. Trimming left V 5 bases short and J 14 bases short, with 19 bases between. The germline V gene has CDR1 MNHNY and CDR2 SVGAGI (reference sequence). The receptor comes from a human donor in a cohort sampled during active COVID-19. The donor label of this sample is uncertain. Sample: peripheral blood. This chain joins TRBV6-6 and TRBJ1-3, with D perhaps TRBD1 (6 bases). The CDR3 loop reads CASSKDSGGRLYF. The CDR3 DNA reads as TGTGCCAGCAGTAAGGACAGTGGGGGCCGGTTATATTTT.